Listed here is a single T cell receptor beta chain. Trimming removed 6 bases at V and 4 bases at J, with 12 bases between. The CDR3 has 13 amino acids. Germline lookup yields CDR1 MNHEY and CDR2 SVGAGI. The data derive from a study of Ad26.COV2.S vaccination and SARS-CoV-2 variants. Treatment in this sample: over 15 received Ad26.COV2.S at low or high dose, single or two shots; roughly 5 received placebo; per-sample allocation not given. Specimens were obtained on day 63 following the first vaccine or placebo injection. Some clones are missing from TCRdb's copy, which holds only in-frame ones; the method was immunoSEQ multiplex PCR. The repertoire holds around 340,000 clones, with roughly 89% as singletons.

The sequence was collected from a person aged 18-60 years who received the Ad26.COV2.S COVID-19 vaccine or a placebo. The rearrangement joins TRBV6-5 to TRBJ1-2; a weak D match, TRBD1 (5 bases). This sample comprised peripheral blood, obtained in a trial of Ad26.COV2.S vaccine versus placebo. Here the CDR3 reads CASRRDRFYGYTF. In DNA, the CDR3 is TGTGCCAGCAGACGAGACAGATTCTATGGCTACACCTTC.